The present TCR beta chain was sequenced within a study of shared clonotypes between healthy human individuals. Trimming pared 8 bases from V and 4 bases from J, leaving 17 bases between. This CDR3 is built from 14 residues. The germline V gene has CDR1 GTSNPN and CDR2 SVGIG (reference sequence). Assay used: immunoSEQ multiplex PCR; TCRdb lists only in-frame clones, some missing. The sample carries hundreds of thousands of clones, more than 75% recorded once. The chain uses TRBV30 and TRBJ2-2; tentative D call: TRBD2 (5 bases). This sequence originates from a woman aged 40 to 50 in good health. Some clones in this sample may be carry-over from other donors' samples. Sequenced material: PBMCs. The CDR3 spells CANQRVTGTGELFF. The CDR3 DNA is TGTGCCAACCAGAGGGTGACGGGCACCGGGGAGCTGTTTTTT. Together with reference TRBV30 and TRBJ2-2, the CDR3 gives the full variable domain: SQTIHQWPATLVQPVGSPLSLECTVEGTSNPNLYWYRQAAGRGLQLLFYSVGIGQISSEVPQNLSASRPQDRQFILSSKKLLLSDSGFYLCANQRVTGTGELFFGEGSRLTVL.